The T cell receptor beta chain under discussion was sequenced for a study of OX40 agonist ivuxolimab in advanced cancers. Generated by immunoSEQ multiplex PCR, the TCRdb table keeps only in-frame clones and is missing some. The table has around 66,000 clones, approximately 90% seen once. This clone occurred once. The CDR3 sequence is 13 residues long. The germline V gene encodes CDR1 LNHNV and CDR2 YYDKDF (reference sequence). V lost 1 base to trimming and J lost 5 bases, with 8 bases between them. The chain combines TRBV15 with TRBJ2-5; no clear D. The sequence was collected from an adult with an advanced solid tumor such as melanoma, head and neck, liver or kidney cancer. Sequencing was performed on CD4+ or CD8+ T cells sorted from blood, taken in a trial of the OX40 agonist ivuxolimab. The chain's CDR3 is CATSRGQAETQYF. The DNA for the CDR3 is TGTGCCACCAGCAGAGGCCAAGCGGAGACCCAGTACTTC.